This record covers a single T cell receptor beta chain. What it binds is not known. MiXCR, applied by TCRdb to the 5' RACE reads, yields one record per CDR3 protein. Of roughly 160,000 distinct CDR3 sequences detected, more than 5.5% appear once; the ten largest clones hold roughly 2.5%. This sample was taken from a study of T cells after yellow fever vaccination. V was cut by 4 bases and J by 7 bases, with 14 bases left in between. Germline CDR1 is SGHNT and CDR2 is YYREEE (reference sequence). The CDR3 loop spans 14 amino acids. Study-level findings and limits: When the response was secondary, it was weaker but reached its peak faster, day 5 versus 15. Clonotypes found in both CD4 and CD8 compartments made up a small share. Reappearance after the booster was observed for most primary-vaccination clones (96% CD4, less than 90% CD8).

This material consisted of CD4+ T cells sorted from PBMCs, taken 4 to 6 days after the first yellow fever vaccination. The chain combines TRBV5-4 with TRBJ2-2; perhaps D is TRBD1 or TRBD2 (5 bases each). The sequence was obtained from a man younger than 35 who received the YFV17D yellow fever vaccine. CDR3 sequence reads: CASSPARGDGELFF. The CDR3 coding sequence is TGTGCCAGCAGCCCCGCTAGGGGAGACGGGGAGCTGTTTTTT.